A single sample gave rise to the 2 T cell receptor beta chains below, sequenced in a study of cytomegalovirus exposure and HLA in healthy donors. PCR involved 60 Vbeta and 13 Jbeta primers. Using immunoSEQ multiplex PCR, the repertoire was profiled, and TCRdb retains in-frame clones only, with some absent. The repertoire consists of about 64,000 clones, with about three quarters occurring once and the leading ten covering about 5.5%. Input material: PBMCs. These receptors came from a male donor in good health and CMV-seropositive.

The chain's CDR3 is CAISYDSSYEQYF. DNA of the CDR3: TGTGCCATCAGTTACGACAGCTCCTACGAGCAGTACTTC. The chain uses TRBV10-3 and TRBJ2-7, with D perhaps matching TRBD1 (5 bases). The germline V gene has CDR1 ENHRY and CDR2 SYGVKD. The CDR3 runs 13 residues. Trimming left V 5 bases short and J 0 bases short, with 8 bases between.

V gene TRBV21-1 combines with J gene TRBJ1-3; whether TRBD1, the table's D call, matches the DNA was not checked. TRBV21-1 is a pseudogene segment. CDR3 size: 17 residues. The CDR3 here is CASSKGVRGSSGNTIYF. In DNA form, the CDR3 reads TGTGCCAGCAGCAAAGGGGTGAGGGGGTCCTCTGGAAACACCATATATTTT.